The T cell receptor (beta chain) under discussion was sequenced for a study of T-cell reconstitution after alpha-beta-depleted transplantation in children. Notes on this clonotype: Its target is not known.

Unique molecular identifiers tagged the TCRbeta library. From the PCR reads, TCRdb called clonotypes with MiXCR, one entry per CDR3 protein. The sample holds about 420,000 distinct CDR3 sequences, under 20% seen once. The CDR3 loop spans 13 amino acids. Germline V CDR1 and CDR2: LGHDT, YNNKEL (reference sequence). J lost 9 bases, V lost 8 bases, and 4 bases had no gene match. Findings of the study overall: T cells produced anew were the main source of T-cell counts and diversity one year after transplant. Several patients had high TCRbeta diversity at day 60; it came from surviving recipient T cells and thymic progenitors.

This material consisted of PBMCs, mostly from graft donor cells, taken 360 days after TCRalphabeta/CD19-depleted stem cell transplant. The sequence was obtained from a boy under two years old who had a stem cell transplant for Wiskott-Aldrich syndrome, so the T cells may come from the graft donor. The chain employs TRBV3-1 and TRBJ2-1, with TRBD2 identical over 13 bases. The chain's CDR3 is CASGLAGEVEQFF. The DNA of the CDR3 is TGTGCCAGCGGACTAGCGGGGGAGGTTGAGCAGTTCTTC.